This passage covers 17 T cell receptor beta chains from one sample sequenced in a study of T cell responses to AZD1222 COVID-19 vaccine. Sequencing was performed with immunoSEQ multiplex PCR; in TCRdb, only in-frame clones are kept and a portion is missing. In the table there are approximately 170,000 clones, roughly nine tenths of which are singletons. Sample: peripheral blood, taken on day 0 of AZD1222 vaccination. These receptors came from an adult in good health.

This sequence joins TRBV6-4 and TRBJ2-7; 7 bases fit TRBD1. With 7 bases clipped from V and 0 bases from J, the junction kept 6 bases outside the gene matches. Germline V CDR1 and CDR2: MRHNA, SNTAGT. The CDR3 runs to 14 residues. The CDR3 here is CASKRRGHSYEQYF. CDR3 DNA sequence: TGTGCCAGCAAACGTAGGGGGCACTCCTACGAGCAGTACTTC.

The J gene is TRBJ1-1, the V gene TRBV5-1; D is ambiguous. CDR1 SGHRS and CDR2 YFSETQ come from the germline V gene. The V end lost 0 bases, the J end lost 4 bases, and 10 bases lay between the germline ends. There are 14 residues in the CDR3. In DNA, the CDR3 is TGCGCCAGCAGCTTGGACGGGCCCAGCACTGAAGCTTTCTTT. Residues: CASSLDGPSTEAFF.

This clone was seen just once. The chain combines TRBV20-1 with TRBJ1-1; D call uncertain. The CDR3 extends over 11 amino acids. V was clipped by 1 base and J by 8 bases, with 8 bases between them. Germline CDR1 and CDR2: DFQATT and SNEGSKA (reference sequence). For the CDR3, the DNA is TGCAGTGCTAGAGTAGGAATCGAAGCTTTCTTT. This encodes CSARVGIEAFF.

The rearrangement joins TRBV5-1 to TRBJ2-7; D perhaps matches TRBD2 (5 bases). V lost 0 bases to trimming and J lost 1 base, with 11 bases between them. CDR3 length equals 15 residues. Germline V gene sequence: CDR1 SGHRS, CDR2 YFSETQ. The CDR3 sequence is CASSLGSGGSYEQYF. As DNA, the CDR3 is TGCGCCAGCAGCTTGGGTTCCGGAGGTTCCTACGAGCAGTACTTC. Variable domain in full (rest from reference TRBV5-1 and TRBJ2-7): KAGVTQTPRYLIKTRGQQVTLSCSPISGHRSVSWYQQTPGQGLQFLFEYFSETQRNKGNFPGRFSGRQFSNSRSEMNVSTLELGDSALYLCASSLGSGGSYEQYFGPGTRLTVT.

The J gene is TRBJ1-2, the V gene TRBV21-1. TRBV21-1 counts as a pseudogene. The CDR3 runs to 17 residues. Here the CDR3 reads CASSKVGQDQSPYGYTF. In DNA, the CDR3 is TGTGCCAGCAGCAAAGTGGGCCAGGACCAATCCCCCTATGGCTACACCTTC.

In its sample, this clone was seen once. The chain uses TRBV5-1 and TRBJ1-6; possibly TRBD1 for D (5 bases). The CDR3 length is 16 residues. V lost 4 bases, J lost 4 bases, and 15 bases lay in between. Germline assignment: CDR1 SGHRS and CDR2 YFSETQ. The CDR3: CASSLSGTRYNSPLHF. The CDR3 region has the DNA TGCGCCAGCAGCCTATCCGGGACGCGGTATAATTCACCCCTCCACTTT.

The chain couples TRBV25-1 to TRBJ1-2; the D is unclear. This CDR3 has 16 residues. Germline V gives CDR1 MGHDK, CDR2 SYGVNS. Trimming left V 2 bases short and J 4 bases short, with 17 bases between. CDR3 nucleotide sequence: TGTGCCAGCAGTGAAGGGTCGGCAGGAGGCGGCTATGGCTACACCTTC. Translated, it gives CASSEGSAGGGYGYTF.

The gene calls are TRBV3-1 (or the pseudogene TRBV3-2) and TRBJ1-3; D not certain. The V end was cut by 4 bases, the J end by 4 bases, with 14 bases between. CDR3 length: 15 amino acids. The germline V gene has CDR1 LGHDT and CDR2 YNNKEL (reference sequence). The CDR3 is CASSRSGQRGNTIYF. Written as DNA, the CDR3 is TGTGCCAGCAGCCGCTCCGGCCAGCGGGGAAACACCATATATTTT.

V and J are TRBV18 and TRBJ2-7; 8 nucleotides align to TRBD1. This CDR3 is built from 14 residues. In germline, CDR1 is KGHSH, CDR2 LQKENI. J was trimmed by 3 bases and V by 6 bases; bases with no gene match: 7. DNA for the CDR3: TGTGCCAGCTCGTCAGACAGGGGTAGCTACGAGCAGTACTTC. Translation gives CASSSDRGSYEQYF.

In this sample, this clone turned up once. CDR3 sequence reads: CATSRGGFSSTSTDTQYF. For the CDR3, the DNA is TGTGCCACCAGCAGAGGGGGTTTTTCGAGCACTAGCACAGATACGCAGTATTTT. V usage is TRBV15 and J usage is TRBJ2-3; D gene unclear. The CDR3 is made up of 18 amino acids. Trimming took off 1 base at V and 0 bases at J, with 17 bases between the two ends. Germline values: CDR1 LNHNV, CDR2 YYDKDF (reference sequence). The whole variable domain, filled in from reference TRBV15 and TRBJ2-3, reads DAMVIQNPRYQVTQFGKPVTLSCSQTLNHNVMYWYQQKSSQAPKLLFHYYDKDFNNEADTPDNFQSRRPNTSFCFLDIRSPGLGDTAMYLCATSRGGFSSTSTDTQYFGPGTRLTVL.

The V call is TRBV28, the J call TRBJ2-3, with no clear D. Germline values: CDR1 MDHEN, CDR2 SYDVKM. The CDR3 extends over 11 amino acids. Trimming left V 3 bases short and J 6 bases short, with 4 bases between. This CDR3 reads CASSFMDTQYF. The CDR3 bases are TGTGCCAGCAGTTTTATGGATACGCAGTATTTT. Supplemented by reference TRBV28 and TRBJ2-3, the full variable domain reads DVKVTQSSRYLVKRTGEKVFLECVQDMDHENMFWYRQDPGLGLRLIYFSYDVKMKEKGDIPEGYSVSREKKERFSLILESASTNQTSMYLCASSFMDTQYFGPGTRLTVL.

V and J are TRBV5-6 and TRBJ1-1; no firm D call. This CDR3 has 12 amino acids. V gave up 2 bases and J gave up 5 bases, with 7 bases separating them. Germline assignment: CDR1 SGHDT and CDR2 YYEEEE. As DNA, the CDR3 is TGTGCCAGCAGCTTCGTGGTGACTGAAGCTTTCTTT. The encoded protein is CASSFVVTEAFF.

This clone has a single count. CDR3 nucleotides: TGCGCCAGCAGCTTGGCGAACTCTGGGGCCAACGTCCTGACTTTC. Its protein is CASSLANSGANVLTF. V gene TRBV5-1 combines with J gene TRBJ2-6; D is uncertain. The CDR3 totals 15 residues. Deletions cut 0 bases from V and 0 bases from J, with 4 bases between. The germline gives CDR1 SGHRS, CDR2 YFSETQ. Full variable domain (remainder filled in from reference TRBV5-1 and TRBJ2-6): KAGVTQTPRYLIKTRGQQVTLSCSPISGHRSVSWYQQTPGQGLQFLFEYFSETQRNKGNFPGRFSGRQFSNSRSEMNVSTLELGDSALYLCASSLANSGANVLTFGAGSRLTVL.

This clone was counted between two and nine times. V gene TRBV15 combines with J gene TRBJ2-2, with 7 bases lining up with TRBD1. Germline V gives CDR1 LNHNV, CDR2 YYDKDF (reference sequence). The CDR3 contains 17 residues. The V and J ends lost 0 bases and 5 bases, in that order; junction bases with no gene match: 9. CDR3 nucleotides: TGTGCCACCAGCAGAGATAACTCGCAGACAGGGACCGGGGAGCTGTTTTTT. It codes for CATSRDNSQTGTGELFF.

This sequence joins TRBV27 and TRBJ1-1; maybe TRBD1 (6 bases). Germline CDR1 MNHEY, CDR2 SMNVEV (reference sequence). The CDR3 is 14 residues long. V was shortened by 1 base and J by 4 bases, with 10 bases between the two germline ends. CDR3 in DNA: TGTGCCAGCAGTTTATTACAGGGTCCCACTGAAGCTTTCTTT. Protein product: CASSLLQGPTEAFF.

CDR3 protein: CATNSGSSTNEKLFF. CDR3 DNA: TGTGCCACTAATAGTGGGTCTTCAACTAATGAAAAACTGTTTTTT. This chain uses TRBV6-5 with TRBJ1-4; D is undetermined. The V gene lost 10 bases and the J gene lost 0 bases, with 15 bases spanning the gap. The CDR3 has 15 amino acids. From germline, CDR1 is MNHEY and CDR2 SVGAGI.

The CDR3 is CASSLRPYEQYF. CDR3 bases: TGTGCCAGCAGCCTAAGACCCTACGAGCAGTACTTC. The chain links TRBV7-2 to TRBJ2-7; D gene ambiguous. V was pared by 5 bases and J by 2 bases, with 7 bases between. Germline values: CDR1 SGHTA, CDR2 FQGNSA. This CDR3 contains 12 residues. Full variable domain (remainder filled in from reference TRBV7-2 and TRBJ2-7): GAGVSQSPSNKVTEKGKDVELRCDPISGHTALYWYRQSLGQGLEFLIYFQGNSAPDKSGLPSDRFSAERTGGSVSTLTIQRTQQEDSAVYLCASSLRPYEQYFGPGTRLTVT.